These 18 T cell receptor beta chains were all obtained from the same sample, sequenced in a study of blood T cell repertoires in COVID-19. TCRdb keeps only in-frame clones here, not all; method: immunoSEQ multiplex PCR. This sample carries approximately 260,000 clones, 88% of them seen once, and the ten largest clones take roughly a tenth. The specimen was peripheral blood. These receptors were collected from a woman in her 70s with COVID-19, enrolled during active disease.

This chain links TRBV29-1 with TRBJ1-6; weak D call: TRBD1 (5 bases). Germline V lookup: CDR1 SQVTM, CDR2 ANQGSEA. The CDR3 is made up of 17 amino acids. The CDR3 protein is CSPRFLGAGSYNSPLHF. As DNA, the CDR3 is TGCAGTCCCCGATTTCTTGGGGCAGGGTCCTATAATTCACCCCTCCACTTT.

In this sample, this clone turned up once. The CDR3: CASSPDGLGGETQYF. CDR3 DNA: TGTGCCAGCAGCCCCGACGGGTTGGGGGGAGAGACCCAGTACTTC. This chain uses TRBV7-3 with TRBJ2-5; possible D gene TRBD2, 6 bases. Trimming shortened V by 5 bases and J by 4 bases, and 17 bases separated the two germline ends. Germline V gene data show CDR1 as SGHTA and CDR2 as FQGTGA. The CDR3 has 15 amino acids.

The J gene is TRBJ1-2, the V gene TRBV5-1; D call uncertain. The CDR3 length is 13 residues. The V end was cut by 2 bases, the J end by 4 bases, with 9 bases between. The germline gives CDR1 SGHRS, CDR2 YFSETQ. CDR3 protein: CASSLNSLYGYTF. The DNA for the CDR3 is TGCGCCAGCAGCTTAAACAGCCTCTATGGCTACACCTTC.

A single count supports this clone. CDR3 amino acids: CASSDFSIGGGYTF. CDR3 in DNA: TGTGCCAGCAGTGATTTTTCCATAGGGGGTGGCTACACCTTC. V is TRBV25-1 and J is TRBJ1-2, with D maybe TRBD1 (6 bases). Germline CDR1 MGHDK, CDR2 SYGVNS. Trimming stripped 3 bases from V and 7 bases from J, with 15 bases between. The CDR3 consists of 14 residues.

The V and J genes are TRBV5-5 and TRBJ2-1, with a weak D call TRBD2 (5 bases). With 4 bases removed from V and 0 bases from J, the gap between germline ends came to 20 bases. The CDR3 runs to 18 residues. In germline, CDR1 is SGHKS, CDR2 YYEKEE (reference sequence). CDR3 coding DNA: TGTGCCAGCAGCCCCCGGACTCCCACTGATAGCTCCTACAATGAGCAGTTCTTC. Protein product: CASSPRTPTDSSYNEQFF.

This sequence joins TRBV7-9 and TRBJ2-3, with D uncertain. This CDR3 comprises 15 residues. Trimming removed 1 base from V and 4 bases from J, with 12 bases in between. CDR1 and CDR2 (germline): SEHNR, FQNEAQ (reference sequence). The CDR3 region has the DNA TGTGCCAGCAGCTTAGTTCCAGTAAGTCCAGATACGCAGTATTTT. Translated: CASSLVPVSPDTQYF.

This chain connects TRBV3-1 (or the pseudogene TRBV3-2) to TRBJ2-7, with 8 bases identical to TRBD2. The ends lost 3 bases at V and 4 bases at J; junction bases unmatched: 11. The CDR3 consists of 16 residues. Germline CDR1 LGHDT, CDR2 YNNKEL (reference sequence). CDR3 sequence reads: CASSHHGAGDPYEQYF. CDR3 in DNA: TGTGCCAGCAGCCACCATGGAGCGGGAGACCCATACGAGCAGTACTTC.

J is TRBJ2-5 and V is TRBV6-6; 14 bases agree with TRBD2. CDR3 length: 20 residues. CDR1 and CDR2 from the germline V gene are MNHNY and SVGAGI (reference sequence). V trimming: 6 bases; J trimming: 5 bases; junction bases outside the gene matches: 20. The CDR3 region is CASSQSFSGLAGGTSETQYF. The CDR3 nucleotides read TGTGCCAGCAGCCAAAGTTTCTCAGGACTAGCGGGAGGTACTTCGGAGACCCAGTACTTC.

The chain's CDR3 is CASSTPHRTGNDQPQHF. Here the CDR3 DNA reads TGTGCCAGTAGTACACCACATCGGACAGGGAACGATCAGCCCCAGCATTTT. V is TRBV19 and J is TRBJ1-5, with 8 bases identical to TRBD1. With V trimmed by 4 bases and J by 5 bases, 13 bases remained unmatched. The CDR3 consists of 17 residues. The V gene's germline CDR1 is LNHDA and CDR2 SQIVND (reference sequence).

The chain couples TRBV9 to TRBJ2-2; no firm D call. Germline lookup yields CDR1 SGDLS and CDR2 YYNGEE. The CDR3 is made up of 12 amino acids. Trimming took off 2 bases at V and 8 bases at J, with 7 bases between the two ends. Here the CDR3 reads CASSVGWGELFF. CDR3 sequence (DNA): TGTGCCAGCAGCGTCGGGTGGGGGGAGCTGTTTTTT.

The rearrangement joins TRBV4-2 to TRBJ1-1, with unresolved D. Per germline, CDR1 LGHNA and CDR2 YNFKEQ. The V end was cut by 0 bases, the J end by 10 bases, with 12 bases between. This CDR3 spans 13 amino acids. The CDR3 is CASSQERGLPAFF. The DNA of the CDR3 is TGTGCCAGCAGCCAAGAGAGAGGCCTGCCAGCTTTCTTT.

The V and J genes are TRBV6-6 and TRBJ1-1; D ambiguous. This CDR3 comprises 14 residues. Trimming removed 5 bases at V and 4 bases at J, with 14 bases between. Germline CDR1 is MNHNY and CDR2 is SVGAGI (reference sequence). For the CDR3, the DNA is TGTGCCAGCAGTCCGCGGCAAACGGTCACTGAAGCTTTCTTT. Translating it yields CASSPRQTVTEAFF.

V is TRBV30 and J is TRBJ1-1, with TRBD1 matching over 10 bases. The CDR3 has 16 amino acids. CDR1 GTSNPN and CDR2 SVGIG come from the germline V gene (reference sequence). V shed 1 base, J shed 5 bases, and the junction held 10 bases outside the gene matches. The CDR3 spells CAWSGSYRQGATEAFF. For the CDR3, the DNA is TGTGCCTGGAGTGGGTCCTATCGACAGGGGGCAACTGAAGCTTTCTTT.

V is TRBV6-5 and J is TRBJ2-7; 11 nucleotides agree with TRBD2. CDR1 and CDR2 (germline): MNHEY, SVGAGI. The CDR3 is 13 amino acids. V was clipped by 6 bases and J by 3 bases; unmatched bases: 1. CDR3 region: CASRTSGVYEQYF. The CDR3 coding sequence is TGTGCCAGCAGGACTAGCGGGGTCTACGAGCAGTACTTC.

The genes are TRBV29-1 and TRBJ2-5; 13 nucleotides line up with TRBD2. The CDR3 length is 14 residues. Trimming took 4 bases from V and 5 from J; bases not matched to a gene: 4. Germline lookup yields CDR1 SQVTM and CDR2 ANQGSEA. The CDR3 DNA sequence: TGCAGCGTTGGATCACTAGCGGGAGGGGAGACCCAGTACTTC. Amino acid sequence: CSVGSLAGGETQYF.

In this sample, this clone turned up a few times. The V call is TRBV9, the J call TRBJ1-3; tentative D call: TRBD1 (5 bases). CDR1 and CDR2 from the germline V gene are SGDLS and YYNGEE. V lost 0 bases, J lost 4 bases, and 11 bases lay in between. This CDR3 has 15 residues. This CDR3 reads CASSVGVRAGNTIYF. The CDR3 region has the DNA TGTGCCAGCAGCGTAGGGGTCAGGGCGGGAAACACCATATATTTT.

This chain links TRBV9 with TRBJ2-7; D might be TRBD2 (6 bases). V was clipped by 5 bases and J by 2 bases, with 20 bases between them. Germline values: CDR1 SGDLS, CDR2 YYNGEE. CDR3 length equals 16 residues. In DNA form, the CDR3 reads TGTGCCAGCAGTCAACAGGTTTCTAGCGACACCTACGAGCAGTACTTC. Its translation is CASSQQVSSDTYEQYF.

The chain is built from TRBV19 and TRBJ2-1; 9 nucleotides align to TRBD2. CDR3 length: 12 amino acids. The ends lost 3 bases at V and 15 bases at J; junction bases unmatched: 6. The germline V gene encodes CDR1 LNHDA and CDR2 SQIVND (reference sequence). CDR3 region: CASSIHSGSLFF. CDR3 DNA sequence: TGTGCCAGTAGTATTCATAGCGGGAGTTTGTTCTTC.